This TCR beta chain derives from a study of blood T cell repertoires in COVID-19. Study summary: T cells, B-cell-depleted T cells, or PBMCs supplied cDNA or gDNA.

This CDR3 contains 18 residues. Germline CDR1 LNHNV, CDR2 YYDKDF (reference sequence). The trim removed 0 bases at V and 6 bases at J, leaving 14 bases unmatched. Method: immunoSEQ multiplex PCR; TCRdb's copy keeps in-frame clones and lacks some. The profile covers roughly 97,000 clones, with around 90% appearing a single time and 6% taken by the ten largest. Sample: peripheral blood. This rearrangement joins TRBV15 to TRBJ2-5; the match to TRBD2 covers 9 bases. The sequence was collected from a human donor in a cohort sampled during active COVID-19. CDR3: CATSRDISAAGGGKTQYF. The CDR3 bases are TGTGCCACCAGCAGAGATATTTCGGCGGCGGGAGGGGGGAAGACCCAGTACTTC. The full variable domain, with the rest looked up from reference TRBV15 and TRBJ2-5, is DAMVIQNPRYQVTQFGKPVTLSCSQTLNHNVMYWYQQKSSQAPKLLFHYYDKDFNNEADTPDNFQSRRPNTSFCFLDIRSPGLGDTAMYLCATSRDISAAGGGKTQYFGPGTRLLVL.